This T cell receptor (beta chain) derives from a study of blood T cell repertoires in COVID-19. Across the whole study: Specimens from acute and convalescent COVID-19 originated in the United States, Italy and Spain. T cells, B-cell-depleted T cells, or PBMCs provided the cDNA or gDNA that served as material.

Participants came from roughly 23 US areas, aged about 18 to 100 years. This clone was recorded only once. V was pared by 3 bases and J by 3 bases, with 2 bases of the junction left unmatched. The CDR3 has 14 residues. Looked up from germline, CDR1 is GTSNPN and CDR2 is SVGIG (reference sequence). As processed by the authors: Estimation of nucleated cell counts was performed using reference gene primer amplification. Using immunoSEQ multiplex PCR, the repertoire was profiled, and TCRdb retains in-frame clones only, with some absent. That table is the source of V, J and clone size, and D and trimming were worked out from the DNA. The data contain about 320,000 clones, over 85% of them singletons.

The chain links TRBV30 to TRBJ2-7, with 13 bases identical to TRBD2. Sequenced: PBMCs or T cells enriched from blood (not recorded which). The clonotype was recovered from a man in his 60s who had recovered from COVID-19. The CDR3 reads CAWRRLAGGYEQYF. CDR3 nucleotides: TGTGCCTGGAGGAGACTAGCGGGGGGCTACGAGCAGTACTTC.